This T cell receptor beta chain is from a study of T cell repertoires in cytomegalovirus infection. Whole-study context: Recently identified HLA-C-restricted CMV epitopes were among the peptides used. The public TCR beta signatures pointed to both CMV infection and matching HLA type.

General study points: HLA-C-restricted CMV clonotypes gave the most frequent clonotype in two of eight donors. Cumulated frequencies of public TCR beta families served to identify carriers of CMV plus the relevant HLA.

This clonotype occurred a few times. The antigen remains undetermined. TCRdb itself ran the reads through MiXCR, one entry per CDR3 protein. The repertoire holds some 480,000 distinct CDR3 sequences, with 33% as singletons. This clonotype was obtained from a human donor in good health (CMV status not recorded). Some clones in this sample may be carry-over from other donors' samples. Source: cultured PBMCs, taken from culture after CMV antigen stimulation.

In nucleotides, the CDR3 is TGTGCCAGCAGTCCACGGACAGGCACCGGGGAGCTGTTTTTT. Translation: CASSPRTGTGELFF. The chain recombines TRBV28 with TRBJ2-2; the match to TRBD1 covers 7 bases. This CDR3 is built from 14 residues. Losses at the gene ends were 5 bases for V and 4 bases for J; bases not matched to a gene: 4. Germline-derived CDR1 and CDR2 are MDHEN and SYDVKM.